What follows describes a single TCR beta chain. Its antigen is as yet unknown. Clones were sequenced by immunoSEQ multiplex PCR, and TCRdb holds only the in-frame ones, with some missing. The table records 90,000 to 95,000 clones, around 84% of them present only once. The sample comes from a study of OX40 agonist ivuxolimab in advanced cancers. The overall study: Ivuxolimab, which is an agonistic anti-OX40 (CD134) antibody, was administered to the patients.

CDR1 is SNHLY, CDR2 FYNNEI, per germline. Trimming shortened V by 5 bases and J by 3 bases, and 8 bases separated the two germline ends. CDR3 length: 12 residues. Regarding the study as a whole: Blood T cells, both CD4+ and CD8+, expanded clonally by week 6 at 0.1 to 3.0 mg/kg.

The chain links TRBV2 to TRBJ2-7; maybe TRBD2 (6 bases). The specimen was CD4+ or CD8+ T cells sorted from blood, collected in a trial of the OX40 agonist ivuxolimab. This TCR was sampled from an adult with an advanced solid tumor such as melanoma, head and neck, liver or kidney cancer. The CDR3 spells CASSPGGYEQYF. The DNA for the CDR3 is TGTGCCAGCAGTCCCGGGGGCTACGAGCAGTACTTC.